This TCR beta chain derives from a study of post-analysis software for immune sequencing data. Presence of unique molecular identifiers characterized the TCR beta cDNA libraries. It was from about 0.94 to 9.7 million T cells that about half a million cDNA molecules came. TCRdb re-called the PCR reads through MiXCR, storing one row per CDR3 protein. The table includes hundreds of thousands of distinct CDR3 sequences, 25% to 30% detected once. A remark on this clonotype: Its antigen is unknown.

Unmatched junction bases numbered 13, after V lost 11 bases and J lost 7 bases. Germline V gene sequence: CDR1 MNHEY, CDR2 SVGEGT. The CDR3 covers 13 residues. General observations from the study: Patients showed TRBV5-6, TRBV5-1 and TRBV20-1 among four to six TRBV segments more frequent than in controls. Compared with controls, patients showed significantly lower normalized Chao1 diversity.

The sequenced sample was blood. This rearrangement joins TRBV6-2 or TRBV6-3 to TRBJ2-7, with 8 nucleotides matching TRBD1. The origin of this receptor is a girl aged 10-17 years with multiple sclerosis. The CDR3 loop reads CAGTRTGTREQYF. CDR3 DNA sequence: TGTGCCGGCACCCGGACAGGGACTCGGGAGCAGTACTTC.